These T cell receptor beta chains were read from a single sample in a study of blood T cells in healthy people across ages. Using its own MiXCR run on the 5' RACE reads, TCRdb lists one record per CDR3 protein. Found here are hundreds of thousands of distinct CDR3 sequences, roughly 50% of them singletons; the top ten hold roughly 34%. Sample: blood. All receptors come from a man aged 60-69 years in good health. The CDR3 runs from the conserved cysteine through the conserved F or W. Each record gives: CDR3 protein, CDR3 DNA, J gene, V gene, clone size, D gene. The D gene is left open where the match is weak. Clone size, where shown, is once, few, many, or a class for clones that have expanded.

CDR3 protein: CATEGADTQYF
CDR3 DNA: TGTGCCACCGAAGGGGCGGATACGCAGTATTTT
J gene: TRBJ2-3
V gene: TRBV10-3
clone size: NA
D gene: NA

CDR3 protein: CASSGDMDPAEQYF
CDR3 DNA: TGTGCCAGCAGTGGGGACATGGACCCTGCTGAGCAGTACTTC
J gene: TRBJ2-7
V gene: TRBV6-1
clone size: NA
D gene: NA

CDR3 protein: CASSREALAPKGPSTDTQYF
CDR3 DNA: TGTGCCAGCTCACGAGAGGCACTAGCTCCTAAGGGCCCGAGCACAGATACGCAGTATTTT
J gene: TRBJ2-3
V gene: TRBV18
clone size: NA
D gene: NA

CDR3 protein: CASSLGDSAYGYTF
CDR3 DNA: TGTGCCAGCTCACTCGGGGACTCCGCCTATGGCTACACCTTC
J gene: TRBJ1-2
V gene: TRBV18
clone size: NA
D gene: NA

CDR3 protein: CASGGQRNSPLHF
CDR3 DNA: TGTGCCAGCGGGGGACAGAGAAATTCACCCCTCCACTTT
J gene: TRBJ1-6
V gene: TRBV2
clone size: NA
D gene: TRBD1

CDR3 protein: CSARVGGGQETQYF
CDR3 DNA: TGCAGTGCTAGAGTGGGGGGAGGACAAGAGACCCAGTACTTC
J gene: TRBJ2-5
V gene: TRBV20-1
clone size: NA
D gene: NA

CDR3 protein: CASSLVPGGMTNGYTF
CDR3 DNA: TGCGCCAGCAGCTTGGTCCCGGGCGGGATGACGAATGGCTACACCTTC
J gene: TRBJ1-2
V gene: TRBV5-1
clone size: NA
D gene: NA

CDR3 protein: CASSLLGSYNEQFF
CDR3 DNA: TGTGCCAGCAGTTTATTGGGTTCCTACAATGAGCAGTTCTTC
J gene: TRBJ2-1
V gene: TRBV28
clone size: few
D gene: NA

CDR3 protein: CASSYSGASYEQYF
CDR3 DNA: TGTGCCAGCAGTTACTCGGGCGCATCCTACGAGCAGTACTTC
J gene: TRBJ2-7
V gene: TRBV6-5
clone size: NA
D gene: NA

CDR3 protein: CASSLFDEQYF
CDR3 DNA: TGTGCCAGCAGTTTATTCGACGAGCAGTACTTC
J gene: TRBJ2-7
V gene: TRBV12-3/TRBV12-4
clone size: many
D gene: NA

CDR3 protein: CASSYSAARSTDTQYF
CDR3 DNA: TGTGCCAGCAGTTACTCCGCGGCGAGGAGCACAGATACGCAGTATTTT
J gene: TRBJ2-3
V gene: TRBV6-6
clone size: NA
D gene: NA

CDR3 protein: CASSDGGAMNTEAFF
CDR3 DNA: TGCGCCAGCAGTGACGGTGGAGCGATGAACACTGAAGCTTTCTTT
J gene: TRBJ1-1
V gene: TRBV10-1
clone size: NA
D gene: NA

CDR3 protein: CASSQGTDQQETQYF
CDR3 DNA: TGTGCCAGCAGCCAGGGGACAGACCAACAAGAGACCCAGTACTTC
J gene: TRBJ2-5
V gene: TRBV3-1
clone size: NA
D gene: TRBD1

CDR3 protein: CSVEGTGLGYTF
CDR3 DNA: TGCAGCGTCGAGGGGACAGGGTTGGGCTACACCTTC
J gene: TRBJ1-2
V gene: TRBV29-1
clone size: NA
D gene: TRBD1

CDR3 protein: CSATASPYGYTF
CDR3 DNA: TGCAGTGCTACCGCGTCACCGTATGGCTACACCTTC
J gene: TRBJ1-2
V gene: TRBV20-1
clone size: NA
D gene: NA

CDR3 protein: CASGLVGFTDTQYF
CDR3 DNA: TGTGCCAGTGGACTAGTGGGTTTCACAGATACGCAGTATTTT
J gene: TRBJ2-3
V gene: TRBV11-2
clone size: NA
D gene: TRBD2

CDR3 protein: CASSSGHRTQYF
CDR3 DNA: TGTGCCAGCAGCTCGGGACACCGGACCCAGTACTTC
J gene: TRBJ2-5
V gene: TRBV7-2
clone size: NA
D gene: NA

CDR3 protein: CASSSPGQGTHLNSPLHF
CDR3 DNA: TGTGCCAGCAGTTCCCCGGGACAGGGGACCCACCTTAATTCACCCCTCCACTTT
J gene: TRBJ1-6
V gene: TRBV28
clone size: NA
D gene: TRBD1

CDR3 protein: CSARKHRGPMNTEAFF
CDR3 DNA: TGCAGTGCTAGAAAACACAGGGGCCCCATGAACACTGAAGCTTTCTTT
J gene: TRBJ1-1
V gene: TRBV20-1
clone size: NA
D gene: TRBD1

CDR3 protein: CASIPGGQETQYF
CDR3 DNA: TGTGCCAGCATCCCGGGTGGCCAAGAGACCCAGTACTTC
J gene: TRBJ2-5
V gene: TRBV28
clone size: NA
D gene: NA

CDR3 protein: CASRGDNEQFF
CDR3 DNA: TGCGCCAGCAGGGGCGACAATGAGCAGTTCTTC
J gene: TRBJ2-1
V gene: TRBV5-1
clone size: NA
D gene: NA

CDR3 protein: CSVLGQADTEAFF
CDR3 DNA: TGCAGCGTCTTGGGACAGGCGGACACTGAAGCTTTCTTT
J gene: TRBJ1-1
V gene: TRBV29-1
clone size: few
D gene: TRBD1

CDR3 protein: CSAQQGNSGANVLTF
CDR3 DNA: TGCAGTGCCCAACAGGGGAACTCTGGGGCCAACGTCCTGACTTTC
J gene: TRBJ2-6
V gene: TRBV20-1
clone size: NA
D gene: TRBD1

CDR3 protein: CASSSGLAGASWGETQYF
CDR3 DNA: TGTGCCAGCAGCTCGGGACTAGCGGGGGCCTCATGGGGAGAGACCCAGTACTTC
J gene: TRBJ2-5
V gene: TRBV5-8
clone size: NA
D gene: TRBD2

CDR3 protein: CASSPRSGGADTQYF
CDR3 DNA: TGTGCCAGCAGTCCCAGGAGTGGGGGGGCGGATACGCAGTATTTT
J gene: TRBJ2-3
V gene: TRBV7-2
clone size: NA
D gene: NA

CDR3 protein: CASSVTGTVNEKLFF
CDR3 DNA: TGTGCCAGCAGCGTTACCGGGACAGTTAATGAAAAACTGTTTTTT
J gene: TRBJ1-4
V gene: TRBV9
clone size: NA
D gene: TRBD1

CDR3 protein: CASSGQGPSYNEQFF
CDR3 DNA: TGTGCCAGCAGTGGACAGGGACCCTCCTACAATGAGCAGTTCTTC
J gene: TRBJ2-1
V gene: TRBV27
clone size: many
D gene: TRBD1

CDR3 protein: CASRPVDRGPYEQYF
CDR3 DNA: TGTGCCAGCAGACCAGTGGACAGGGGGCCTTACGAGCAGTACTTC
J gene: TRBJ2-7
V gene: TRBV28
clone size: few
D gene: TRBD1

CDR3 protein: CATSEVNTGELFF
CDR3 DNA: TGTGCCACCAGTGAGGTGAACACCGGGGAGCTGTTTTTT
J gene: TRBJ2-2
V gene: TRBV24-1
clone size: NA
D gene: NA

CDR3 protein: CASSLFPGAYNEQFF
CDR3 DNA: TGTGCCAGCAGCTTATTTCCAGGGGCCTACAATGAGCAGTTCTTC
J gene: TRBJ2-1
V gene: TRBV7-2
clone size: NA
D gene: NA

CDR3 protein: CASSQGYGEKLFF
CDR3 DNA: TGTGCCAGCAGCCAGGGATACGGTGAAAAACTGTTTTTT
J gene: TRBJ1-4
V gene: TRBV4-2
clone size: NA
D gene: NA

CDR3 protein: CASSLTSGGPYNEQFF
CDR3 DNA: TGTGCCAGCAGTCTGACTAGCGGGGGGCCCTACAATGAGCAGTTCTTC
J gene: TRBJ2-1
V gene: TRBV2
clone size: NA
D gene: TRBD2

CDR3 protein: CASSYPGQGTYEQYF
CDR3 DNA: TGTGCCAGCAGCTATCCGGGACAGGGAACGTACGAGCAGTACTTC
J gene: TRBJ2-7
V gene: TRBV3-1
clone size: few
D gene: TRBD1

CDR3 protein: CATSTPSGGARTDTQYF
CDR3 DNA: TGTGCCACCAGTACGCCTAGCGGGGGGGCCAGGACAGATACGCAGTATTTT
J gene: TRBJ2-3
V gene: TRBV24-1
clone size: NA
D gene: TRBD2

CDR3 protein: CASKPQGANTEAFF
CDR3 DNA: TGTGCCAGCAAGCCCCAGGGGGCGAACACTGAAGCTTTCTTT
J gene: TRBJ1-1
V gene: TRBV3-1
clone size: few
D gene: TRBD1

CDR3 protein: CASSNPGTGPLEQYF
CDR3 DNA: TGTGCCAGCAGCAATCCCGGGACAGGGCCCCTCGAGCAGTACTTC
J gene: TRBJ2-7
V gene: TRBV28
clone size: few
D gene: TRBD1

CDR3 protein: CSASGRGISETQYF
CDR3 DNA: TGCAGTGCTAGTGGGCGGGGGATTTCCGAGACCCAGTACTTC
J gene: TRBJ2-5
V gene: TRBV20-1
clone size: NA
D gene: TRBD2

CDR3 protein: CASTNPRELKQYF
CDR3 DNA: TGTGCCAGCACCAACCCCCGGGAGCTAAAGCAGTACTTC
J gene: TRBJ2-5
V gene: TRBV6-5
clone size: NA
D gene: NA

CDR3 protein: CASSDPWTSGGRETQYF
CDR3 DNA: TGCGCCAGCAGTGACCCCTGGACTAGCGGGGGGAGAGAGACCCAGTACTTC
J gene: TRBJ2-5
V gene: TRBV10-2
clone size: NA
D gene: TRBD2

CDR3 protein: CASSYAGTGEQYF
CDR3 DNA: TGTGCCAGCAGTTACGCCGGGACAGGAGAGCAGTACTTC
J gene: TRBJ2-4
V gene: TRBV6-6
clone size: NA
D gene: TRBD1

CDR3 protein: CSVKAGGKETQYF
CDR3 DNA: TGCAGCGTTAAAGCAGGGGGTAAAGAGACCCAGTACTTC
J gene: TRBJ2-5
V gene: TRBV29-1
clone size: NA
D gene: TRBD1